Following are 22 T cell receptor beta chains from one sample sequenced in a study of blood T cell repertoires in COVID-19. The table came from immunoSEQ multiplex PCR; TCRdb's copy has only in-frame clones and leaves some out. The profile shows about 340,000 clones, over 70% of them singletons. Sample: peripheral blood. The receptors originated from a woman between 45 and 65 years old with COVID-19, enrolled during active disease.

The chain combines TRBV28 with TRBJ2-7; 12 bases line up with TRBD2. The CDR3 totals 15 residues. The trim removed 5 bases at V and 7 bases at J, leaving 9 bases unmatched. Germline V gives CDR1 MDHEN, CDR2 SYDVKM. In DNA, the CDR3 is TGTGCCAGCAGTCTTCTAGCGGGAGGGCCGGGGGAGCAGTACTTC. Protein sequence: CASSLLAGGPGEQYF.

The chain combines TRBV7-9 with TRBJ2-5, with 7 bases aligning to TRBD1. Germline CDR1 reads SEHNR; CDR2 reads FQNEAQ (reference sequence). This CDR3 region has 14 residues. J gave up 5 bases and V 6 bases, and 9 bases lay outside the gene matches. The CDR3 loop reads CASRTDRVGETQYF. CDR3 bases: TGTGCCAGCAGGACCGACAGGGTCGGGGAGACCCAGTACTTC.

The chain uses TRBV7-9 and TRBJ1-2; D gene uncertain. The CDR3 spans 14 residues. The V end lost 3 bases, the J end lost 0 bases, and 8 bases lay between the germline ends. Per the germline V gene, CDR1 is SEHNR and CDR2 is FQNEAQ (reference sequence). CDR3 protein: CASSLWQTNYGYTF. The CDR3 DNA reads TGTGCCAGCAGCTTGTGGCAGACTAACTATGGCTACACCTTC.

This chain connects TRBV19 to TRBJ1-2, with D uncertain. This CDR3 is 16 amino acids long. The V gene's germline CDR1 is LNHDA and CDR2 SQIVND (reference sequence). The CDR3 region is CASRSSPPSSRYGYTF. The CDR3 DNA reads TGTGCAAGCAGGTCTAGCCCGCCCTCCTCCCGGTATGGCTACACCTTC.

The rearrangement uses TRBV7-9 and TRBJ2-1, with a tentative D call TRBD1 (5 bases). The CDR3 totals 15 residues. Trimming shortened V by 1 base and J by 6 bases, and 13 bases separated the two germline ends. CDR1 and CDR2 (germline): SEHNR, FQNEAQ (reference sequence). This CDR3 reads CASSLVTGAFNEQFF. The CDR3 DNA reads TGTGCCAGCAGCTTAGTAACAGGTGCGTTCAATGAGCAGTTCTTC.

V and J are TRBV14 and TRBJ2-2, with D uncertain. V shed 4 bases and J shed 4 bases, with 10 bases lying between them. Looked up from germline, CDR1 is SGHDN and CDR2 is FVKESK. CDR3 size: 14 residues. CDR3 sequence reads: CASSPQRLTGELFF. CDR3 nucleotides: TGTGCCAGCAGCCCTCAAAGACTCACCGGGGAGCTGTTTTTT. The full variable domain, with the rest looked up from reference TRBV14 and TRBJ2-2, is EAGVTQFPSHSVIEKGQTVTLRCDPISGHDNLYWYRRVMGKEIKFLLHFVKESKQDESGMPNNRFLAERTGGTYSTLKVQPAELEDSGVYFCASSPQRLTGELFFGEGSRLTVL.

This clone was seen once. This sequence joins TRBV19 and TRBJ2-1; the match to TRBD1 covers 9 bases. The junction had 5 bases not matched to a gene; V was cut back by 6 bases and J by 2 bases. Germline V CDR1 and CDR2: LNHDA, SQIVND (reference sequence). The CDR3 has 15 amino acids. The CDR3 coding sequence is TGTGCCAGTAGACCGGGACAGGGAGCCTACAATGAGCAGTTCTTC. Residues: CASRPGQGAYNEQFF.

Details on this clone: In the same sample, other DNA sequences code for this CDR3. V and J are TRBV7-9 and TRBJ1-1, with 8 bases matching TRBD1. CDR3 length: 15 residues. J lost 0 bases, V lost 5 bases, and 5 bases had no gene match. Per the germline V gene, CDR1 is SEHNR and CDR2 is FQNEAQ (reference sequence). As DNA, the CDR3 is TGTGCCAGCAGCGCTGGACAGGGCATGAACACTGAAGCTTTCTTT. This codes for CASSAGQGMNTEAFF.

CDR3 amino acids: CASSYNGYGYTF. For the CDR3, the DNA is TGTGCCAGCAGTTACAACGGCTATGGCTACACCTTC. This chain links TRBV6-5 with TRBJ1-2; no clear D gene. The germline V gene encodes CDR1 MNHEY and CDR2 SVGAGI. The CDR3 loop spans 12 amino acids. Trimming stripped 2 bases from V and 4 bases from J, with 5 bases between.

The rearrangement links TRBV4-1 to TRBJ2-7, with 9 bases aligning to TRBD2. V shed 5 bases and J 0 bases; nucleotides not matched to a gene: 5. Germline CDR1 and CDR2: MGHRA and YSYEKL. The CDR3 loop spans 15 amino acids. The CDR3 sequence: CASSVRSGSSYEQYF. DNA for the CDR3: TGCGCCAGCAGCGTCCGTAGCGGGAGCTCCTACGAGCAGTACTTC.

The J gene is TRBJ1-2, the V gene TRBV2; no firm D call. Germline assignment: CDR1 SNHLY and CDR2 FYNNEI. The CDR3 runs 13 residues. The ends were cut back, 3 bases at V and 13 bases at J, with 18 bases in the middle. The CDR3 is CASSDEAAWVSTF. The CDR3 bases are TGTGCCAGCAGTGATGAGGCGGCCTGGGTCAGCACCTTC.

The chain couples TRBV21-1 to TRBJ2-2; the D call TRBD2 from the table was never checked on the DNA. TRBV21-1 is designated a pseudogene. CDR3 size: 15 residues. The CDR3 DNA follows: TGTGCCAGCAGCACTAGCGGAACGAACACCGGGGAGCTGTTTTTT. This codes for CASSTSGTNTGELFF.

V and J are TRBV3-1 (or the pseudogene TRBV3-2) and TRBJ2-5; 9 bases map to TRBD1. V gave up 0 bases and J gave up 5 bases; unmatched junction bases: 4. CDR1 and CDR2 (germline): LGHDT, YNNKEL (reference sequence). The CDR3 loop spans 15 amino acids. The CDR3 nucleotides read TGTGCCAGCAGCCAAGATGGGACAGGGAAGGAGACCCAGTACTTC. Protein: CASSQDGTGKETQYF.

The chain joins TRBV11-2 to TRBJ2-2; 10 nucleotides match TRBD1. The length of the CDR3 is 17 residues. V shed 0 bases, J shed 6 bases, and the junction held 7 bases outside the gene matches. CDR1 is SGHAT and CDR2 is FQNNGV in the germline V gene. CDR3 amino acids: CASSLDWGQGFPGELFF. The DNA of the CDR3 is TGTGCCAGCAGCTTAGACTGGGGACAGGGGTTCCCCGGGGAGCTGTTTTTT.

The rearrangement links TRBV10-3 to TRBJ2-1; perhaps TRBD1 as D (7 bases). This CDR3 contains 14 residues. Per germline, CDR1 ENHRY and CDR2 SYGVKD. V lost 8 bases and J 3 bases, leaving 14 bases between the germline ends. CDR3 sequence reads: CAIAEGQNYNEQFF. The DNA for the CDR3 is TGTGCCATCGCGGAGGGACAGAACTACAATGAGCAGTTCTTC.

This clone was counted a few times. The rearrangement uses TRBV11-2 and TRBJ1-6; D is perhaps TRBD1 (5 bases). There are 17 residues in the CDR3. Germline values: CDR1 SGHAT, CDR2 FQNNGV. Trimming removed 11 bases from V and 0 bases from J, with 20 bases in between. CDR3 DNA: TGTGCCTGTAACGCCGGGGGTCGGAGCTCCTATAATTCACCCCTCCACTTT. Residues: CACNAGGRSSYNSPLHF.

V and J are TRBV2 and TRBJ2-7, with TRBD2 identical over 7 bases. The CDR3 spans 14 residues. Looked up from germline, CDR1 is SNHLY and CDR2 is FYNNEI. V gave up 7 bases and J gave up 2 bases; unmatched junction bases: 8. CDR3 DNA: TGTGCCAGCACACTGGGACTACCGACCTACGAGCAGTACTTC. The encoded protein is CASTLGLPTYEQYF.

The chain employs TRBV7-2 and TRBJ2-3, with 11 bases lining up with TRBD2. V dropped 3 bases and J dropped 11; count of bases not matched to a gene: 10. From germline, CDR1 is SGHTA and CDR2 FQGNSA. This CDR3 is built from 15 residues. CDR3 coding DNA: TGTGCCAGCAGCTTTCTAGCGGGGGGTCTCCTCGAGCAGTATTTT. It specifies CASSFLAGGLLEQYF.

J is TRBJ2-3 and V is TRBV3-1 (or the pseudogene TRBV3-2); 10 nucleotides agree with TRBD2. The germline gives CDR1 LGHDT, CDR2 YNNKEL (reference sequence). V was clipped by 7 bases and J by 3 bases; unmatched bases: 4. This CDR3 comprises 14 residues. The CDR3 protein is CASTEAGGTDTQYF. The CDR3 bases are TGTGCCAGCACAGAAGCGGGGGGGACAGATACGCAGTATTTT.

The chain recombines TRBV2 with TRBJ1-1; possibly TRBD1 for D (5 bases). V lost 3 bases and J lost 2, with 13 bases in between. Germline CDR1 SNHLY, CDR2 FYNNEI. This CDR3 is 15 amino acids long. CDR3 region: CASSDQGQANTEAFF. CDR3 sequence (DNA): TGTGCCAGCAGTGACCAAGGACAAGCTAACACTGAAGCTTTCTTT.

The chain carries TRBV6-5 and TRBJ2-2; D remains unclear. The CDR3 consists of 16 residues. The germline V and J ends were trimmed by 4 bases and 0 bases, with 12 bases remaining between them. The germline V gene encodes CDR1 MNHEY and CDR2 SVGAGI. The CDR3 sequence: CASSLGVQTNTGELFF. The CDR3, as DNA: TGTGCCAGCAGTTTAGGTGTACAGACGAACACCGGGGAGCTGTTTTTT.

The chain joins TRBV12-3 or TRBV12-4 to TRBJ1-5; maybe TRBD1 (5 bases). The CDR3 totals 13 residues. V was clipped by 1 base and J by 9 bases, with 10 bases between them. CDR3 protein: CASSLGGPSPQHF. In DNA form, the CDR3 reads TGTGCCAGCAGTTTAGGGGGCCCATCGCCCCAGCATTTT.